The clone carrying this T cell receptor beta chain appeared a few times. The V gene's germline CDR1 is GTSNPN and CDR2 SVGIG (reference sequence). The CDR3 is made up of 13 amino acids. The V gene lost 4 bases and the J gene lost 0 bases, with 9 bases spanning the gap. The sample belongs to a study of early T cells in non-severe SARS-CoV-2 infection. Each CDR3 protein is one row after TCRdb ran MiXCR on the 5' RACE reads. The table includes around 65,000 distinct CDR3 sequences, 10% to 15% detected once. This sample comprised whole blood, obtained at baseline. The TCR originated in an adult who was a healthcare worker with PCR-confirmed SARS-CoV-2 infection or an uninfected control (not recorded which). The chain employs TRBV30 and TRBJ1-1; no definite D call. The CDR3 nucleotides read TGTGCCTGGACAGGACCGATGAACACTGAAGCTTTCTTT. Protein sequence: CAWTGPMNTEAFF.